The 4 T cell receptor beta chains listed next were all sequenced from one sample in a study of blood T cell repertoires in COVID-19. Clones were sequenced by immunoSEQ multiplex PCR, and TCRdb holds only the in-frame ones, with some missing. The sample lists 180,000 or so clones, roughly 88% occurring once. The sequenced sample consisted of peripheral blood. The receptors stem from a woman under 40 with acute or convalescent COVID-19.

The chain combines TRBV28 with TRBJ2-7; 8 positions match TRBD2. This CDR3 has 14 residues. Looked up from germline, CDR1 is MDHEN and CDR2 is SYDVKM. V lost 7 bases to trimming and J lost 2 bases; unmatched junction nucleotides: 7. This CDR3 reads CASMESSGTYEQYF. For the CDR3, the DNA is TGTGCCAGCATGGAGAGTAGCGGGACCTACGAGCAGTACTTC.

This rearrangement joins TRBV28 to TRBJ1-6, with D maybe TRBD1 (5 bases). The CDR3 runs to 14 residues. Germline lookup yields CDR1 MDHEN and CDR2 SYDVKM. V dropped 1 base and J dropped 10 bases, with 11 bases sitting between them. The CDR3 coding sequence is TGTGCCAGCAGTTTATCGGGCCCAGGGTCACCCCTCCACTTT. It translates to CASSLSGPGSPLHF.

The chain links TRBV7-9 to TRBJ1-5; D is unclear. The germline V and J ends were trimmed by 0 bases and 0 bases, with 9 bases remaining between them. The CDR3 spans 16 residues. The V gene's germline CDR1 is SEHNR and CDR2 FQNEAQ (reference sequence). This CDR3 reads CASSLAPDYSNQPQHF. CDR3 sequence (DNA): TGTGCCAGCAGCTTAGCGCCAGACTATAGCAATCAGCCCCAGCATTTT.

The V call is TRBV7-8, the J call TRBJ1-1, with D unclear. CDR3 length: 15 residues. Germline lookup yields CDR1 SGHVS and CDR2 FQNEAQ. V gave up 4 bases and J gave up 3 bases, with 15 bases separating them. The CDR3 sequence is CASSSRPRRDTEAFF. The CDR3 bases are TGTGCCAGCAGCTCAAGACCCCGGAGGGACACTGAAGCTTTCTTT.